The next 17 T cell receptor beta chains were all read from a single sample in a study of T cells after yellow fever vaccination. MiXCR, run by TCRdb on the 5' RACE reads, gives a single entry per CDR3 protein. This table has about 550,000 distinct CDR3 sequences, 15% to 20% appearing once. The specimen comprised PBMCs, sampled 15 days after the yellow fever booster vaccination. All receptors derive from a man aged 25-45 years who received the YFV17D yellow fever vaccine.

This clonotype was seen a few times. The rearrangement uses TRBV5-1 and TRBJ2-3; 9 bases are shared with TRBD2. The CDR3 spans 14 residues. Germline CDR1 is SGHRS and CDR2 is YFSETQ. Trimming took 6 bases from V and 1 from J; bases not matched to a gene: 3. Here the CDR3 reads CASTAGGGTDTQYF. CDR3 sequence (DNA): TGCGCCAGCACAGCGGGAGGCGGCACAGATACGCAGTATTTT. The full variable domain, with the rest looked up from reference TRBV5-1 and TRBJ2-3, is KAGVTQTPRYLIKTRGQQVTLSCSPISGHRSVSWYQQTPGQGLQFLFEYFSETQRNKGNFPGRFSGRQFSNSRSEMNVSTLELGDSALYLCASTAGGGTDTQYFGPGTRLTVL.

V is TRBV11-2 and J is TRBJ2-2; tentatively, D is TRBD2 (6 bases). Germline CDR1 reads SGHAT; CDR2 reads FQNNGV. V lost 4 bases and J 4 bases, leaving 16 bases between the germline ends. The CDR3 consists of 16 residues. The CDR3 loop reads CASSSHGARGTGELFF. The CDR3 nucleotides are TGTGCCAGCAGCTCCCACGGAGCGCGGGGCACCGGGGAGCTGTTTTTT.

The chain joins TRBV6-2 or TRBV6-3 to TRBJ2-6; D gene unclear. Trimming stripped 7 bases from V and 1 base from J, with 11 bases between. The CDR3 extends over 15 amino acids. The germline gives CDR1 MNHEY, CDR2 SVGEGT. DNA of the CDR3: TGTGCCAGCATAGACGACCATTCTGGGGCCAACGTCCTGACTTTC. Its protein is CASIDDHSGANVLTF.

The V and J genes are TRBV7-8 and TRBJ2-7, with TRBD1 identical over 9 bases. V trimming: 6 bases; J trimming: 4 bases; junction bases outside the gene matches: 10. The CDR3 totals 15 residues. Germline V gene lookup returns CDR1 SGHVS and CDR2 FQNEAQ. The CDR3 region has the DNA TGTGCCAGCAGTGTACCAGGGACAGGGTTTTACGAGCAGTACTTC. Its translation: CASSVPGTGFYEQYF.

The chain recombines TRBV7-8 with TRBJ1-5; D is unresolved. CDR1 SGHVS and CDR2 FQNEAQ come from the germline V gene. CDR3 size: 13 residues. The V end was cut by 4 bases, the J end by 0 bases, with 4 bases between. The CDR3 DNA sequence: TGTGCCAGCAGCTGGCTTAGCAATCAGCCCCAGCATTTT. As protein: CASSWLSNQPQHF. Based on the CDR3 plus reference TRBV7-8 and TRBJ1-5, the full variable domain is GAGVSQSPRYKVAKRGQDVALRCDPISGHVSLFWYQQALGQGPEFLTYFQNEAQLDKSGLPSDRFFAERPEGSVSTLKIQRTQQEDSAVYLCASSWLSNQPQHFGDGTRLSIL.

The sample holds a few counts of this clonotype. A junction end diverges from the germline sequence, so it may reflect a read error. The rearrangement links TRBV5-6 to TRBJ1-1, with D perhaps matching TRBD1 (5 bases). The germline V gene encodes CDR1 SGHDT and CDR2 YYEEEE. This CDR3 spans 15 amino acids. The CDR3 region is CASTLGGLSYTEAFF. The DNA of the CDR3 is TGTGCCAGCACCTTGGGGGGTCTGAGTTACACTGAAGCTTTCTTT.

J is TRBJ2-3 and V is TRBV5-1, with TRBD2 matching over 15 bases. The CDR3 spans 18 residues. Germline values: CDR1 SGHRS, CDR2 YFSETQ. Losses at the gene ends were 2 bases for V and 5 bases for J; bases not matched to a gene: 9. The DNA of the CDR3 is TGCGCCAGCAGCTTTGGACGGGGACTAGCGGGAGGAGGAGATACGCAGTATTTT. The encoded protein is CASSFGRGLAGGGDTQYF.

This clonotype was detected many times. The CDR3 region has the DNA TGTGCCAGCAGTCCACCGGGGGGCACAGATACGCAGTATTTT. Residues: CASSPPGGTDTQYF. The genes are TRBV12-3 or TRBV12-4 and TRBJ2-3, with a tentative D call TRBD2 (6 bases). Trimming took off 5 bases at V and 1 base at J, with 10 bases between the two ends. The CDR3 runs 14 residues.

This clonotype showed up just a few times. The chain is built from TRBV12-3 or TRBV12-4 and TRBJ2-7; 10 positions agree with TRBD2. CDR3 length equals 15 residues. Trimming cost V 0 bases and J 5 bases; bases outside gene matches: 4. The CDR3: CASSLAGLATDEQYF. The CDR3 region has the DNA TGTGCCAGCAGTTTAGCGGGACTAGCGACCGACGAGCAGTACTTC.

For the CDR3, the DNA is TGTGCCAGCAGCTCCCGTGCCCGGATTGAGCAGTTCTTC. Amino acid sequence: CASSSRARIEQFF. This chain joins TRBV7-9 and TRBJ2-1; D gene ambiguous. The germline V gene encodes CDR1 SEHNR and CDR2 FQNEAQ (reference sequence). The CDR3 is 13 residues long. The ends were cut back, 4 bases at V and 9 bases at J, with 13 bases in the middle. Variable domain in full (rest from reference TRBV7-9 and TRBJ2-1): DTGVSQNPRHKITKRGQNVTFRCDPISEHNRLYWYRQTLGQGPEFLTYFQNEAQLEKSRLLSDRFSAERPKGSFSTLEIQRTEQGDSAMYLCASSSRARIEQFFGPGTRLTVL.

CDR3 sequence reads: CASSPTSGRRSSYNEQFF. The DNA of the CDR3 is TGTGCCAGTAGTCCGACTAGCGGGAGGAGGAGTTCCTACAATGAGCAGTTCTTC. This chain links TRBV19 with TRBJ2-1, with TRBD2 matching 13 bases. This CDR3 is 18 amino acids long. The V gene's germline CDR1 is LNHDA and CDR2 SQIVND (reference sequence). V was pared by 5 bases and J by 1 base, with 8 bases of the junction left unmatched.

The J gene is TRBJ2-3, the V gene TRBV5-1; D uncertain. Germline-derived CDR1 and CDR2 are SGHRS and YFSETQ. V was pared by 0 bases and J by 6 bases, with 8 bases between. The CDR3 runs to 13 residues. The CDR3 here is CASSLVVSDTQYF. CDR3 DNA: TGCGCCAGCAGCTTGGTTGTTTCGGATACGCAGTATTTT.

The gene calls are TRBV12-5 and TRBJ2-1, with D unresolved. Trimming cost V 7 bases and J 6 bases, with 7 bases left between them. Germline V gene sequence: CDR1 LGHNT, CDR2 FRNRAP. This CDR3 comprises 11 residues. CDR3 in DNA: TGTGCTAGTGCCTCCCCCAATGAGCAGTTCTTC. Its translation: CASASPNEQFF.

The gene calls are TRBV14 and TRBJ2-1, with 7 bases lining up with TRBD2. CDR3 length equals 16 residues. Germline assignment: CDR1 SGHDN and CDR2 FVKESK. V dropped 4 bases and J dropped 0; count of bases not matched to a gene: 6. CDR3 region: CASSPPSGPSYNEQFF. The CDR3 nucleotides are TGTGCCAGCAGCCCCCCTAGCGGACCCTCCTACAATGAGCAGTTCTTC. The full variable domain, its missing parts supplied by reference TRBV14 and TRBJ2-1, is EAGVTQFPSHSVIEKGQTVTLRCDPISGHDNLYWYRRVMGKEIKFLLHFVKESKQDESGMPNNRFLAERTGGTYSTLKVQPAELEDSGVYFCASSPPSGPSYNEQFFGPGTRLTVL.

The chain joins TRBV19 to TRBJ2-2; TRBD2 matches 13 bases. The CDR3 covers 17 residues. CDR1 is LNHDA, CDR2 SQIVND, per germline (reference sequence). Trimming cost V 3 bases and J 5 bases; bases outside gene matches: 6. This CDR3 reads CASSILGLAGETGELFF. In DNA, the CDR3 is TGTGCCAGTAGTATCCTCGGACTAGCGGGGGAAACCGGGGAGCTGTTTTTT.

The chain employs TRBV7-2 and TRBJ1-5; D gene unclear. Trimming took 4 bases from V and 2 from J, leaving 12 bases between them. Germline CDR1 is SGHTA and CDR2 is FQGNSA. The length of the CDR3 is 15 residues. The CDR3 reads CASSSIGFGNQPQHF. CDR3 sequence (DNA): TGTGCCAGCAGCTCAATCGGGTTTGGCAATCAGCCCCAGCATTTT.

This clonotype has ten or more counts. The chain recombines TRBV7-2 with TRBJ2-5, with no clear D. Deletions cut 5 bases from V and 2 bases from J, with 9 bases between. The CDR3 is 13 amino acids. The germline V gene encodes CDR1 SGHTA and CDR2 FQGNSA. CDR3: CASSGAGQETQYF. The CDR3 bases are TGTGCCAGCAGCGGAGCCGGACAAGAGACCCAGTACTTC. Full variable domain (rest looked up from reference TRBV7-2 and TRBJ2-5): GAGVSQSPSNKVTEKGKDVELRCDPISGHTALYWYRQSLGQGLEFLIYFQGNSAPDKSGLPSDRFSAERTGGSVSTLTIQRTQQEDSAVYLCASSGAGQETQYFGPGTRLLVL.